This entry describes one T cell receptor (beta chain). Membership in each cohort depended on participant-reported clinical history. These data are taken from a study of blood T cell repertoires in COVID-19. Repertoires were generated with immunoSEQ multiplex PCR, while TCRdb's copy carries only in-frame clones and drops some. The table includes 180,000 or so clones, approximately 82% detected once. The ends were cut back, 4 bases at V and 2 bases at J, with 14 bases in the middle. CDR3 length equals 15 residues. CDR1 SGHRS and CDR2 YFSETQ come from the germline V gene. Sample: PBMCs or T cells enriched from blood (not recorded which). The source of this sequence is a man aged 50-59 years who had recovered from COVID-19. The gene calls are TRBV5-1 and TRBJ2-3; tentatively, D is TRBD1 (6 bases). This chain's CDR3 is CASSPTWTVTDTQYF. The CDR3 DNA follows: TGCGCCAGCAGCCCCACCTGGACAGTCACAGATACGCAGTATTTT. Drawing the rest from reference TRBV5-1 and TRBJ2-3, the complete variable domain is KAGVTQTPRYLIKTRGQQVTLSCSPISGHRSVSWYQQTPGQGLQFLFEYFSETQRNKGNFPGRFSGRQFSNSRSEMNVSTLELGDSALYLCASSPTWTVTDTQYFGPGTRLTVL.